A selection of T cell receptor beta chains follows, all from one sample in a study of cytomegalovirus exposure and HLA in healthy donors. Clones were read by immunoSEQ multiplex PCR, and TCRdb kept only the in-frame ones, dropping some. This sample's clone table lists under 200,000 clones. The sample was PBMCs. Receptor source: a man aged 25-45 years in good health and CMV-seronegative. Both conserved end residues are part of each CDR3. Each record gives: CDR3 DNA, CDR3 protein, V gene, D gene, J gene. D genes are given only for firm matches.

CDR3 DNA: TGCGCCAGCAGTGAGGGCAGTTATGAAAAACTGTTTTTT
CDR3 protein: CASSEGSYEKLFF
V gene: TRBV10-2
D gene: NA
J gene: TRBJ1-4

CDR3 DNA: TGTGCCATCAGTGAGTCGACAGGGTGGGGCTATGGCTACACCTTC
CDR3 protein: CAISESTGWGYGYTF
V gene: TRBV10-3
D gene: TRBD1
J gene: TRBJ1-2

CDR3 DNA: TGTGCCAGCAGCTTAAACAGGGCGTTGTACGAGCAGTACTTC
CDR3 protein: CASSLNRALYEQYF
V gene: TRBV11-2
D gene: NA
J gene: TRBJ2-7

CDR3 DNA: TGTGCCAGCAGCATTCAGGGGGCCTCCTACGAGCAGTACTTC
CDR3 protein: CASSIQGASYEQYF
V gene: TRBV5-4
D gene: TRBD1
J gene: TRBJ2-7

CDR3 DNA: TGTGCCAGCAGCTCTCCAGCGGACTCCTACAATGAGCAGTTCTTC
CDR3 protein: CASSSPADSYNEQFF
V gene: TRBV11-2
D gene: NA
J gene: TRBJ2-1

CDR3 DNA: TGTGCCAGCAGCCTCGGGAGGAGAGATAATTCACCCCTCCACTTT
CDR3 protein: CASSLGRRDNSPLHF
V gene: TRBV4-2
D gene: NA
J gene: TRBJ1-6

CDR3 DNA: TGTGCCAGCAGTGAAGCGCCCAGGGTAAGTGGGACTGAAGCTTTCTTT
CDR3 protein: CASSEAPRVSGTEAFF
V gene: TRBV6-1
D gene: NA
J gene: TRBJ1-1

CDR3 DNA: TGTGCCAGCAGCTCCATCCAGACAGGGTACGCCTATGGCTACACCTTC
CDR3 protein: CASSSIQTGYAYGYTF
V gene: TRBV5-6
D gene: TRBD1
J gene: TRBJ1-2

CDR3 DNA: TGTGCCAGCAGCCTCGGGACTAGCGGGTCACCTGAGCAGTTCTTC
CDR3 protein: CASSLGTSGSPEQFF
V gene: TRBV6-6
D gene: TRBD2
J gene: TRBJ2-1

CDR3 DNA: TGTGCCAGCAGCGAACAAGGGGGATTGGCTAATGAAAAACTGTTTTTT
CDR3 protein: CASSEQGGLANEKLFF
V gene: TRBV6-1
D gene: NA
J gene: TRBJ1-4

CDR3 DNA: TGCGCCAGCAGCTCCGGACAGATAGACAATGAGCAGTTCTTC
CDR3 protein: CASSSGQIDNEQFF
V gene: TRBV5-1
D gene: NA
J gene: TRBJ2-1

CDR3 DNA: TGTGCCAGCAGTAGCCGACGTCCCGGGACTAGCGGTGCAGATACGCAGTATTTT
CDR3 protein: CASSSRRPGTSGADTQYF
V gene: TRBV7-7
D gene: TRBD2
J gene: TRBJ2-3

CDR3 DNA: TGCGCCAGCAGCCAAGAACAGGGACTACCCCCGCAGTTT
CDR3 protein: CASSQEQGLPPQF
V gene: TRBV4-3
D gene: NA
J gene: TRBJ1-1

CDR3 DNA: TGTGCCAGCTCACCACCGGAGGGACCTCCAGATACGCAGTATTTT
CDR3 protein: CASSPPEGPPDTQYF
V gene: TRBV18
D gene: NA
J gene: TRBJ2-3

CDR3 DNA: TGTGCTAGTGGTTTTACTAGCGGGAACACCGGGGAGCTGTTTTTT
CDR3 protein: CASGFTSGNTGELFF
V gene: TRBV12-5
D gene: TRBD2
J gene: TRBJ2-2

CDR3 DNA: TGCAGCGTTACACAGGGGGCCAGCTCCTACGAGCAGTACTTC
CDR3 protein: CSVTQGASSYEQYF
V gene: TRBV29-1
D gene: TRBD1
J gene: TRBJ2-7

CDR3 DNA: TGTGCCAGCAGCGCGGGACTTCCGAATGAAAAACTGTTTTTT
CDR3 protein: CASSAGLPNEKLFF
V gene: TRBV7-6
D gene: NA
J gene: TRBJ1-4

CDR3 DNA: TGTGCCACCAGCAGAGGGGCAGGGAAAACAGATACGCAGTATTTT
CDR3 protein: CATSRGAGKTDTQYF
V gene: TRBV15
D gene: NA
J gene: TRBJ2-3

CDR3 DNA: TGTGCCAGCAGCGTCGCCGGTCTGGGTAGCGGGATTGGGTACGAGCAGTACTTC
CDR3 protein: CASSVAGLGSGIGYEQYF
V gene: TRBV7-2
D gene: TRBD2
J gene: TRBJ2-7

CDR3 DNA: TGTGCCAGCAGTGGCCACGTCGCGGGAGAGAATGAGCAGTTCTTC
CDR3 protein: CASSGHVAGENEQFF
V gene: TRBV6-4
D gene: TRBD2
J gene: TRBJ2-1

CDR3 DNA: TGCGCCAGCAGCTTGGATGGAGGACCAGGAGGCGAGCAGTACTTC
CDR3 protein: CASSLDGGPGGEQYF
V gene: TRBV5-1
D gene: NA
J gene: TRBJ2-7

CDR3 DNA: TGTGCCTGGAGTGTACTTGCGGTACCCACCGGGGAGCTGTTTTTT
CDR3 protein: CAWSVLAVPTGELFF
V gene: TRBV30
D gene: NA
J gene: TRBJ2-2

CDR3 DNA: TGTGCCAGCAGTTATGCCTCCCCTGGGGCGGGAGAAACTTTCTTT
CDR3 protein: CASSYASPGAGETFF
V gene: TRBV27
D gene: NA
J gene: TRBJ1-1

CDR3 DNA: TGTGCTAGTGGTTCCTGGAGCACCGGGGAGCTGTTTTTT
CDR3 protein: CASGSWSTGELFF
V gene: TRBV12-5
D gene: NA
J gene: TRBJ2-2

CDR3 DNA: TGCGCCAGCAGCTTGGAGGCTAGCGGACCCACAGATACGCAGTATTTT
CDR3 protein: CASSLEASGPTDTQYF
V gene: TRBV5-1
D gene: TRBD2
J gene: TRBJ2-3

CDR3 DNA: TGTGCCAGCAGCCCCCTCCAAGAGACCCAGTACTTC
CDR3 protein: CASSPLQETQYF
V gene: TRBV27
D gene: NA
J gene: TRBJ2-5

CDR3 DNA: TGTGCCAGCAGCTTAGATTATAGCAATCAGCCCCAGCATTTT
CDR3 protein: CASSLDYSNQPQHF
V gene: TRBV7-2
D gene: NA
J gene: TRBJ1-5

CDR3 DNA: TGTGCCACCAGCAGGGAATCGCGGGGTAATGAAAAACTGTTTTTT
CDR3 protein: CATSRESRGNEKLFF
V gene: TRBV15
D gene: NA
J gene: TRBJ1-4

CDR3 DNA: TGTGCCCCAGGGACGGTTGGGGGGGCGGTCAATCAGCCCCAGCATTTT
CDR3 protein: CAPGTVGGAVNQPQHF
V gene: TRBV25-1
D gene: NA
J gene: TRBJ1-5

CDR3 DNA: TGTGCCAGCAGTTACGGACAGGGAGCGACCTACGAGCAGTACTTC
CDR3 protein: CASSYGQGATYEQYF
V gene: TRBV6-5
D gene: TRBD1
J gene: TRBJ2-7

CDR3 DNA: TGTGCCTGGAGAGAGAGCGGGAGCGCAGATACGCAGTATTTT
CDR3 protein: CAWRESGSADTQYF
V gene: TRBV30
D gene: TRBD2
J gene: TRBJ2-3

CDR3 DNA: TGTGCCAGCAGTAACCGGGTGATCCCCTACGAGCAGTACTTC
CDR3 protein: CASSNRVIPYEQYF
V gene: TRBV5-6
D gene: NA
J gene: TRBJ2-7

CDR3 DNA: TGTGCCAGCAGCGCGTCAGGGCCAGATACGCAGTATTTT
CDR3 protein: CASSASGPDTQYF
V gene: TRBV9
D gene: NA
J gene: TRBJ2-3

CDR3 DNA: TGTGCCAGCAGCCAAATTCCCGGGGGGGCGGATACGCAGTATTTT
CDR3 protein: CASSQIPGGADTQYF
V gene: TRBV14
D gene: TRBD2
J gene: TRBJ2-3

CDR3 DNA: TGTGCCTGTCCTAGCAGTGGCAGGGACTCCTTGAACACTGAAGCTTTCTTT
CDR3 protein: CACPSSGRDSLNTEAFF
V gene: TRBV28
D gene: NA
J gene: TRBJ1-1

CDR3 DNA: TGCGCCAGCAGCTTGGAATTGACAGGGGGGTCCGGGGAGCTGTTTTTT
CDR3 protein: CASSLELTGGSGELFF
V gene: TRBV5-1
D gene: TRBD1
J gene: TRBJ2-2

CDR3 DNA: TGTGCCAGCAGTTTATCATGGGGACATTCTGGCTACACCTTC
CDR3 protein: CASSLSWGHSGYTF
V gene: TRBV27
D gene: NA
J gene: TRBJ1-2

CDR3 DNA: TGCGCCAGCAGCCTGCAGGGGGTGGGGATCGAAAAACTGTTTTTT
CDR3 protein: CASSLQGVGIEKLFF
V gene: TRBV5-1
D gene: TRBD1
J gene: TRBJ1-4

CDR3 DNA: TGTGCCAGCAGTTGGACAGGGAAGAGCTACGAGCAGTACTTC
CDR3 protein: CASSWTGKSYEQYF
V gene: TRBV28
D gene: TRBD1
J gene: TRBJ2-7

CDR3 DNA: TGTGCCAGCTCACCTAAGACTAGCGGCTACGAGCAGTACTTC
CDR3 protein: CASSPKTSGYEQYF
V gene: TRBV18
D gene: TRBD2
J gene: TRBJ2-7

CDR3 DNA: TGTGCCAGCAGCTCAGGGGGCCTTATGAACACTGAAGCTTTCTTT
CDR3 protein: CASSSGGLMNTEAFF
V gene: TRBV28
D gene: TRBD1
J gene: TRBJ1-1

CDR3 DNA: TGCGCCAGCAGCCGGACAGGGTGGGAATCTGAAGCTTTCTTT
CDR3 protein: CASSRTGWESEAFF
V gene: TRBV5-1
D gene: TRBD1
J gene: TRBJ1-1

CDR3 DNA: TGCGCCAGCAGCGTGGGACAGGGACGGAACACTGAAGCTTTCTTT
CDR3 protein: CASSVGQGRNTEAFF
V gene: TRBV5-1
D gene: TRBD1
J gene: TRBJ1-1

CDR3 DNA: TGTGCCAGCAGTGAAACCGGGACTAGCGGCGCTTACGAGCAGTACTTC
CDR3 protein: CASSETGTSGAYEQYF
V gene: TRBV6-1
D gene: TRBD2
J gene: TRBJ2-7

CDR3 DNA: TGTGCCAGCAGGGACAGGGGGCAAATAACCTACGAGCAGTACTTC
CDR3 protein: CASRDRGQITYEQYF
V gene: TRBV27
D gene: TRBD1
J gene: TRBJ2-7

CDR3 DNA: TGCAGCGTTGCCGCCCCGGGTGGGGAGTGGGGCACTGAAGCTTTCTTT
CDR3 protein: CSVAAPGGEWGTEAFF
V gene: TRBV29-1
D gene: NA
J gene: TRBJ1-1

CDR3 DNA: TGTGCCAGCAACCACAGGGGGCGCCGGGTCGGGGAGCTGTTTTTT
CDR3 protein: CASNHRGRRVGELFF
V gene: TRBV28
D gene: TRBD1
J gene: TRBJ2-2

CDR3 DNA: TGCAGCGTTCCTGGTGAAGGACTAGCGGGAGACTACAATGAGCAGTTCTTC
CDR3 protein: CSVPGEGLAGDYNEQFF
V gene: TRBV29-1
D gene: TRBD2
J gene: TRBJ2-1

CDR3 DNA: TGTGCCAGCAGATCAAAGACGGGGACTAATGAAAAACTGTTTTTT
CDR3 protein: CASRSKTGTNEKLFF
V gene: TRBV7-2
D gene: NA
J gene: TRBJ1-4

CDR3 DNA: TGTGCCAGCAGCAAAGAGGGCGGCAGGGGGGTAGACGGCTACACCTTC
CDR3 protein: CASSKEGGRGVDGYTF
V gene: TRBV21-1
D gene: NA
J gene: TRBJ1-2

CDR3 DNA: TGTGCCAGCAGCGGACAGGGGGCGAACACCGGGGAGCTGTTTTTT
CDR3 protein: CASSGQGANTGELFF
V gene: TRBV7-3
D gene: TRBD1
J gene: TRBJ2-2

CDR3 DNA: TGTGCCAGCAGCGTCTCCCCAGGGATAACAGATACGCAGTATTTT
CDR3 protein: CASSVSPGITDTQYF
V gene: TRBV9
D gene: NA
J gene: TRBJ2-3

CDR3 DNA: TGTGCCAGCACCTTAGGTTGGAGGGGCCAAGAGACCCAGTACTTC
CDR3 protein: CASTLGWRGQETQYF
V gene: TRBV28
D gene: NA
J gene: TRBJ2-5

CDR3 DNA: TGTGCCAGCAGCTGGGGGGCAGATACGCAGTATTTT
CDR3 protein: CASSWGADTQYF
V gene: TRBV11-3
D gene: NA
J gene: TRBJ2-3

CDR3 DNA: TGTGCCAGCAGTTTATTGGGGGCCTCGACTAATGAAAAACTGTTTTTT
CDR3 protein: CASSLLGASTNEKLFF
V gene: TRBV28
D gene: NA
J gene: TRBJ1-4